The 13 T cell receptor beta chains given below trace back to one sample, sequenced in a study of response to subunit inactivated influenza vaccine. TCRdb called the RT-PCR reads again in MiXCR, with one record for every CDR3 protein. The sample has roughly 700,000 distinct CDR3 sequences, about 15% seen once. The input for sequencing was PBMCs from blood, taken around two weeks before vaccination. All receptors come from a man aged 50 or older who received an inactivated influenza vaccine.

This clonotype appeared many times. The CDR3 sequence is CASSLTGQPITGGYTF. The CDR3 nucleotides are TGTGCCAGCAGCTTAACCGGCCAACCTATAACCGGGGGCTACACCTTC. The chain couples TRBV7-9 to TRBJ1-2, with D unresolved. Trimming took 2 bases from V and 8 from J, leaving 21 bases between them. Per germline, CDR1 SEHNR and CDR2 FQNEAQ (reference sequence). CDR3 length equals 16 residues.

This clonotype was counted only a few times. V gene TRBV7-9 combines with J gene TRBJ2-4; tentatively, D is TRBD2 (5 bases). The CDR3 extends over 15 amino acids. The germline gives CDR1 SEHNR, CDR2 FQNEAQ (reference sequence). V dropped 1 base and J dropped 6 bases, with 13 bases sitting between them. CDR3 loop: CASSLEVEGRNIQYF. The CDR3 DNA reads TGTGCCAGCAGCTTAGAGGTTGAGGGTCGAAACATTCAGTACTTC.

This clonotype appeared many times. The chain employs TRBV11-2 and TRBJ2-3, with TRBD2 matching 9 bases. This CDR3 region has 15 residues. V trimming: 4 bases; J trimming: 3 bases; junction bases outside the gene matches: 5. The germline V gene has CDR1 SGHAT and CDR2 FQNNGV. CDR3 nucleotides: TGTGCCAGCAGCTCCAGACTAGCGGATACAGATACGCAGTATTTT. This gives the protein CASSSRLADTDTQYF.

This clonotype was observed a handful of times. CDR3 DNA: TGCGCCAGCAGCTTCAAAGCGGGAAGCACAGATACGCAGTATTTT. Translation: CASSFKAGSTDTQYF. The V and J genes are TRBV5-1 and TRBJ2-3, with 7 bases fitting TRBD2. Trimming took 2 bases from V and 0 from J; bases not matched to a gene: 3. The CDR3 consists of 15 residues. Germline V gene sequence: CDR1 SGHRS, CDR2 YFSETQ.

The V and J genes are TRBV11-2 and TRBJ2-5, with 8 nucleotides matching TRBD1. The germline gives CDR1 SGHAT, CDR2 FQNNGV. Trimming at V came to 5 bases and at J to 5 bases, leaving 13 bases not matched to a gene. The CDR3 contains 16 residues. CDR3 region: CASSQGASPSQETQYF. DNA of the CDR3: TGTGCCAGCAGCCAGGGGGCTAGCCCGAGTCAGGAGACCCAGTACTTC.

This clonotype was detected many times. This chain joins TRBV3-1 and TRBJ2-3; 12 nucleotides agree with TRBD2. The ends lost 6 bases at V and 6 bases at J; junction bases unmatched: 4. The CDR3 sequence is 14 residues long. Germline assignment: CDR1 LGHDT and CDR2 YNNKEL (reference sequence). Here the CDR3 DNA reads TGTGCCAGCAGTCGAACTAGCGGGGGGGATACGCAGTATTTT. It codes for CASSRTSGGDTQYF.

V gene TRBV5-1 combines with J gene TRBJ1-1; D might be TRBD1 (6 bases). The germline CDR1 and CDR2 sequences are SGHRS and YFSETQ. With 0 bases removed from V and 1 base from J, the gap between germline ends came to 10 bases. CDR3 size: 15 residues. The CDR3: CASSLAGGANTEAFF. CDR3 DNA sequence: TGCGCCAGCAGCTTGGCGGGGGGCGCGAACACTGAAGCTTTCTTT.

The chain is built from TRBV12-3 or TRBV12-4 and TRBJ1-1; D gene uncertain. V shed 2 bases and J shed 3 bases, with 10 bases lying between them. CDR3 length equals 14 residues. The CDR3 region is CASSLKLGYTEAFF. The CDR3 coding sequence is TGTGCCAGCAGTTTAAAACTCGGGTACACTGAAGCTTTCTTT.

Only a few counts were recorded for this clonotype. This rearrangement joins TRBV27 to TRBJ2-1, with 13 bases matching TRBD2. Germline lookup yields CDR1 MNHEY and CDR2 SMNVEV (reference sequence). This CDR3 has 16 residues. After removal of 2 bases from V and 4 bases from J, the junction contained 2 bases not matched to a gene. CDR3 in amino acids: CASSLGTSGVYNEQFF. As DNA, the CDR3 is TGTGCCAGCAGTTTAGGGACTAGCGGGGTTTACAATGAGCAGTTCTTC.

In this sample, this clonotype turned up many times. The V call is TRBV27, the J call TRBJ2-3; TRBD2 is a possible D gene (6 bases). Trimming removed 5 bases at V and 7 bases at J, with 16 bases between. Germline loops: CDR1 MNHEY, CDR2 SMNVEV (reference sequence). CDR3 length: 14 residues. The DNA of the CDR3 is TGTGCCAGCAGTACGGGACTGGCCCCTTATACGCAGTATTTT. It is translated as CASSTGLAPYTQYF.

The chain has TRBV3-1 and TRBJ2-7, with TRBD1 identical over 7 bases. The CDR3 runs 15 residues. V dropped 0 bases and J dropped 5; count of bases not matched to a gene: 7. Germline CDR1 is LGHDT and CDR2 is YNNKEL (reference sequence). The CDR3 DNA sequence: TGTGCCAGCAGCCAAGATATAACAGGGGCGGACGAGCAGTACTTC. This translates into CASSQDITGADEQYF.

This clonotype was counted only a few times. This rearrangement joins TRBV7-2 to TRBJ2-1; D is undetermined. The CDR3 has 14 residues. Germline V gives CDR1 SGHTA, CDR2 FQGNSA. The V end was cut by 4 bases, the J end by 3 bases, with 10 bases between. The CDR3 region is CASSSNERYNEQFF. DNA of the CDR3: TGTGCCAGCAGCTCTAACGAGCGCTACAATGAGCAGTTCTTC.

In the case of this clonotype: A read error may be the cause here, since a much bigger clone is one base away. This chain uses TRBV7-2 with TRBJ2-7; 7 nucleotides align to TRBD2. The CDR3 runs to 15 residues. V shed 5 bases and J 6 bases; nucleotides not matched to a gene: 13. Looked up from germline, CDR1 is SGHTA and CDR2 is FQGNSA. CDR3 amino acids: CASSRTSVRGAEQYF. CDR3 DNA: TGTGCCAGCAGCCGAACTAGCGTGAGAGGAGCCGAGCAGTACTTC.